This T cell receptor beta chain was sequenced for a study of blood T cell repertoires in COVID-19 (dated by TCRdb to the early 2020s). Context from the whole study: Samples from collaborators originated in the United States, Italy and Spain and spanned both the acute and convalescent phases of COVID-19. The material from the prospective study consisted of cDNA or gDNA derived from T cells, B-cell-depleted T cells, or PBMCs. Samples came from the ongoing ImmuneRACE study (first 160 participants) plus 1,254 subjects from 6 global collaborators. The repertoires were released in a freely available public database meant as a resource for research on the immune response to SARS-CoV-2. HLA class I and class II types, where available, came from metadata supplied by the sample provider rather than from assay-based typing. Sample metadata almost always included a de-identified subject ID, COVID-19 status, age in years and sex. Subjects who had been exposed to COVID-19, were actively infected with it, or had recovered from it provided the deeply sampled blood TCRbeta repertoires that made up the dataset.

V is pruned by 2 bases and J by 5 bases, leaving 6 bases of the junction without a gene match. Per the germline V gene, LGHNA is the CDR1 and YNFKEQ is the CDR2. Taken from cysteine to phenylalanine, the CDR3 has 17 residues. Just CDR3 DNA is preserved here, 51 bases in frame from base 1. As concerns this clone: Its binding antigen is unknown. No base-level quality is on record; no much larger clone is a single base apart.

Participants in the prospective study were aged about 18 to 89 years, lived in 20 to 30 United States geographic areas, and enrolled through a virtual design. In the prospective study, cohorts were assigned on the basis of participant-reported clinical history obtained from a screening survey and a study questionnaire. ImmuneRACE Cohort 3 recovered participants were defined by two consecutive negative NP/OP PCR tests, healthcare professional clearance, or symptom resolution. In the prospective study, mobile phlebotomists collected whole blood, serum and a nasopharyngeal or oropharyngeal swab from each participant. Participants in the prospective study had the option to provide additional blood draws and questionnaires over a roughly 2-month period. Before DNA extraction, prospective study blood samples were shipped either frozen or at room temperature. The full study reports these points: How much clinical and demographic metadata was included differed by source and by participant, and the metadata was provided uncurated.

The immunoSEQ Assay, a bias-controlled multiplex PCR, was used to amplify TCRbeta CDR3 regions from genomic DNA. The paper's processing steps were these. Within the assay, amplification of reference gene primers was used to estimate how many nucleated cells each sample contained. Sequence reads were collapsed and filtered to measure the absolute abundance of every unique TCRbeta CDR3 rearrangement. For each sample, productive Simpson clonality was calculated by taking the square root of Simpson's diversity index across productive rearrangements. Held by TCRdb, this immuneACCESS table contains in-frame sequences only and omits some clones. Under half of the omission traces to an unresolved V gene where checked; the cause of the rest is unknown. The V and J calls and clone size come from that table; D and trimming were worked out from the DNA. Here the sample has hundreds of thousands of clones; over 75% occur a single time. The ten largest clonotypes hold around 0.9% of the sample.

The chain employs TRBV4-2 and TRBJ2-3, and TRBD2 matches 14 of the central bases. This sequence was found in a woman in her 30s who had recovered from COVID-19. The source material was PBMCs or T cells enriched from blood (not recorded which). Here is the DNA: TGTGCCAGCAGCCAAAGACTAGCGGGAGGGCCTGAAGATACGCAGTATTTT. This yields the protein CASSQRLAGGPEDTQYF.